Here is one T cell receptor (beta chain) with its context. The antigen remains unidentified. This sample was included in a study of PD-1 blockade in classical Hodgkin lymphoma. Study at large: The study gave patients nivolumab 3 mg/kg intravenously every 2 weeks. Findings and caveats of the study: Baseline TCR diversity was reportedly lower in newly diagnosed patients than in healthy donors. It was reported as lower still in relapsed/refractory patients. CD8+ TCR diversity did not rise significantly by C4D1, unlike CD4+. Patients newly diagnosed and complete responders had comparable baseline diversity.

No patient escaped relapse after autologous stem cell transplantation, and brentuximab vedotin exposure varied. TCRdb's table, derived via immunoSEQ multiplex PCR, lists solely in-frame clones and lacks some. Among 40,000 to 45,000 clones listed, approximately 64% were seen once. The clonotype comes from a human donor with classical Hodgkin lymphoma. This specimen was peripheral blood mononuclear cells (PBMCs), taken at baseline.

The CDR3 protein is CASSLEDGSNQPQHF. In DNA form, the CDR3 reads TGTGCCAGCAGCTTAGAGGACGGAAGCAATCAGCCCCAGCATTTT. The chain is built from TRBV7-9 and TRBJ1-5, with D unresolved. V lost 1 base and J 1 base, leaving 8 bases between the germline ends. In germline, CDR1 is SEHNR, CDR2 FQNEAQ (reference sequence). The CDR3 consists of 15 residues. The variable domain in full, with the rest retrieved from reference TRBV7-9 and TRBJ1-5, is DTGVSQNPRHKITKRGQNVTFRCDPISEHNRLYWYRQTLGQGPEFLTYFQNEAQLEKSRLLSDRFSAERPKGSFSTLEIQRTEQGDSAMYLCASSLEDGSNQPQHFGDGTRLSIL.